This TCR beta chain emerged from a study of shared clonotypes between healthy human individuals. Study observations and caveats: Apart from blood, nothing was sampled; tissue repertoires likely differ.

As regards this clone: Antigen specificity is unknown.

Data came from immunoSEQ multiplex PCR; TCRdb stores just in-frame clones and leaves some out. The profile covers around 1.9 million clones, with just under 95% appearing a single time and approximately 1.7% taken by the ten largest. Trimming stripped 2 bases from V and 6 bases from J, with 15 bases between. The CDR3 spans 15 residues. CDR1 and CDR2 from the germline V gene are SGHNT and YENEEA. It was CD45RO-negative cells, positively selected for CCR7, that made up naive CD8 cells, with terminally differentiated effector memory CD45RA+ cells excluded. The receptor was derived from a man between 18 and 35 years old in good health. Some clones in this sample may be carry-over from other donors' samples. The chain is built from TRBV11-3 and TRBJ2-3; no definite D call. Sequencing input: naive CD8+ T cells from PBMCs. The CDR3: CASSLSQRNVDTQYF. CDR3 DNA sequence: TGTGCCAGCAGCTTATCCCAGAGGAACGTGGATACGCAGTATTTT.